The text below deals with one T cell receptor (beta chain). The data were obtained in a study of T cells after somatic rescue of genetic block. Generated by immunoSEQ multiplex PCR, the TCRdb table keeps only in-frame clones and is missing some. This sample has 12,000 to 15,000 clones, with over 60% found just once. The ends lost 4 bases at V and 4 bases at J; junction bases unmatched: 10. The CDR3 spans 18 residues. Germline V gene sequence: CDR1 SGHRS, CDR2 YFSETQ. The clonotype was recovered from a man between 18 and 35 years old. The gene calls are TRBV5-1 and TRBJ2-1, with 14 bases lining up with TRBD2. The sample taken for sequencing was peripheral blood mononuclear cells (PBMCs). The DNA of the CDR3 is TGCGCCAGCAGCAAGAGACTAGCGGGGGGGCCACAATACAATGAGCAGTTCTTC. Translated: CASSKRLAGGPQYNEQFF.